One sample yielded the 10 T cell receptor beta chains listed below, sequenced in a study of blood T cell repertoires in COVID-19. TCRdb's copy holds only in-frame clones and misses some; the assay was immunoSEQ multiplex PCR. This table has about 98,000 clones, approximately 84% appearing once. What was sequenced was peripheral blood. These receptors originate from a middle-aged man with active or convalescent COVID-19.

The V and J genes are TRBV6-5 and TRBJ1-1; D possibly corresponds to TRBD1 (5 bases). The germline V gene encodes CDR1 MNHEY and CDR2 SVGAGI. With 0 bases removed from V and 6 bases from J, the gap between germline ends came to 11 bases. The CDR3 loop spans 14 amino acids. CDR3 coding DNA: TGTGCCAGCAGTTACTCCCGGGACTCCGCTGAAGCTTTCTTT. The encoded protein is CASSYSRDSAEAFF.

This sequence joins TRBV11-2 and TRBJ2-7; 7 bases fit TRBD1. The CDR3 is made up of 13 amino acids. CDR1 and CDR2 from the germline V gene are SGHAT and FQNNGV. The V gene end was trimmed by 5 bases and the J gene end by 4 bases; junction bases not matched to a gene: 5. CDR3 amino acids: CASSPSGQYEQYF. CDR3 DNA sequence: TGTGCCAGCAGCCCCTCGGGACAGTACGAGCAGTACTTC.

V gene TRBV6-5 combines with J gene TRBJ2-5; maybe TRBD1 (5 bases). The germline V gene has CDR1 MNHEY and CDR2 SVGAGI. V lost 7 bases, J lost 5 bases, and 17 bases lay in between. The CDR3 spans 14 residues. For the CDR3, the DNA is TGTGCCAGCACTCAGCCGGGCAGGGTGGAGACCCAGTACTTC. Translated, it gives CASTQPGRVETQYF.

The CDR3 DNA reads TGTGCCAGCAGCTTAGCGACAGGGGGAGGTCAGCCCCAGCATTTT. Its translation: CASSLATGGGQPQHF. The chain employs TRBV7-2 and TRBJ1-5; 9 bases align to TRBD1. Germline CDR1 SGHTA, CDR2 FQGNSA. This CDR3 spans 15 amino acids. V was pared by 0 bases and J by 6 bases, with 3 bases of the junction left unmatched.

The rearrangement links TRBV5-4 to TRBJ1-4; perhaps TRBD1 as D (5 bases). The CDR3 is 15 residues long. Trimming removed 4 bases from V and 0 bases from J, with 10 bases in between. CDR1 SGHNT and CDR2 YYREEE come from the germline V gene (reference sequence). CDR3 sequence: CASSAGGATNEKLFF. CDR3 in DNA: TGTGCCAGCAGCGCCGGGGGTGCAACTAATGAAAAACTGTTTTTT.

The V and J genes are TRBV9 and TRBJ2-2; 12 positions agree with TRBD2. CDR1 and CDR2 from the germline V gene are SGDLS and YYNGEE. The CDR3 totals 16 residues. J was trimmed by 4 bases and V by 3 bases; bases with no gene match: 4. The CDR3 sequence is CASSASGGVGTGELFF. The CDR3 bases are TGTGCCAGCAGCGCTAGCGGGGGGGTGGGCACCGGGGAGCTGTTTTTT.

The chain links TRBV4-1 to TRBJ1-5, with a possible D match to TRBD1 (6 bases). The CDR3 runs to 16 residues. V was shortened by 1 base and J by 3 bases, with 13 bases between the two germline ends. CDR1 is MGHRA, CDR2 YSYEKL, per germline. CDR3 loop: CASSQGQVPANQPQHF. The CDR3 region has the DNA TGCGCCAGCAGCCAAGGACAGGTCCCCGCCAATCAGCCCCAGCATTTT.

This clone was seen once. The V and J genes are TRBV14 and TRBJ1-1; D perhaps matches TRBD1 (5 bases). Germline lookup yields CDR1 SGHDN and CDR2 FVKESK. CDR3 length: 14 residues. The V and J ends lost 1 base and 2 bases respectively, with 8 bases between them. The CDR3 loop reads CASSQGRGNTEAFF. In DNA, the CDR3 is TGTGCCAGCAGCCAAGGGCGGGGCAACACTGAAGCTTTCTTT.

The chain combines TRBV12-5 with TRBJ2-3; D unresolved. This CDR3 has 12 amino acids. V lost 8 bases, J lost 4 bases, and 10 bases lay in between. CDR1 is LGHNT, CDR2 FRNRAP, per germline. This chain's CDR3 is CASLVAADTQYF. For the CDR3, the DNA is TGTGCTAGTCTGGTGGCCGCAGATACGCAGTATTTT.

J is TRBJ1-2 and V is TRBV14, with D possibly being TRBD1 (6 bases). Germline V gene sequence: CDR1 SGHDN, CDR2 FVKESK. The CDR3 loop spans 13 amino acids. V lost 2 bases and J 9 bases, leaving 13 bases between the germline ends. The CDR3 region has the DNA TGTGCCAGCAGCCAACGGATACAGGGTAGCTACACCTTC. It yields the protein CASSQRIQGSYTF.